These 23 T cell receptor beta chains came from one sample sequenced in a study of blood T cells in healthy people across ages. It was with a sample-barcoded 5' primer and a J-beta primer mix that a second PCR of about 7 to 12 cycles was run. From the 5' RACE reads, TCRdb called clonotypes with MiXCR, one entry per CDR3 protein. The sample has 890,000 or so distinct CDR3 sequences, around 62% seen once. The sequenced material came from blood. The receptors were gathered from a man younger than 45 in good health.

J is TRBJ2-5 and V is TRBV12-1; the D call TRBD2 from the table was never checked on the DNA. TRBV12-1 is flagged as a pseudogene. CDR3 length equals 14 residues. The CDR3 protein is CASSRRGYQETQYF. DNA of the CDR3: TGTGCCAGCAGCCGGAGGGGGTACCAAGAGACCCAGTACTTC.

The rearrangement uses TRBV4-2 and TRBJ1-5; no clear D gene. The CDR3 consists of 17 residues. Trimming stripped 0 bases from V and 0 bases from J, with 12 bases between. Looked up from germline, CDR1 is LGHNA and CDR2 is YNFKEQ. The CDR3 nucleotides are TGTGCCAGCAGCCAAGATATCACACGGTATAGCAATCAGCCCCAGCATTTT. Amino acids: CASSQDITRYSNQPQHF.

This clonotype was seen more than once but under ten times. The V gene is TRBV3-1, the J gene TRBJ1-2; no reliable D call. The V and J ends lost 0 bases and 8 bases respectively, with 19 bases between them. Germline V gene lookup returns CDR1 LGHDT and CDR2 YNNKEL (reference sequence). The CDR3 consists of 16 residues. DNA for the CDR3: TGTGCCAGCAGCCAAGACACCACCCTGCGACTGGGGGGCTACACCTTC. Translated: CASSQDTTLRLGGYTF.

The chain joins TRBV7-2 to TRBJ2-5; 10 bases fit TRBD2. The CDR3 covers 15 residues. In germline, CDR1 is SGHTA, CDR2 FQGNSA. V lost 2 bases and J lost 2; bases outside the gene matches: 2. For the CDR3, the DNA is TGTGCCAGCAGCTTAACTAGCGGGGAGCAAGAGACCCAGTACTTC. It encodes CASSLTSGEQETQYF.

This clonotype was seen only a few times. This could be a read error, since a much larger clone is one nucleotide away. The rearrangement uses TRBV15 and TRBJ2-5; D may be TRBD1 (6 bases). V was pared by 0 bases and J by 11 bases, with 19 bases between. The V gene's germline CDR1 is LNHNV and CDR2 YYDKDF (reference sequence). There are 15 residues in the CDR3. The CDR3 DNA is TGTGCCACCAGCAGAGATACAGGGTTGGGCAATGAGCAGTACTTC. It encodes CATSRDTGLGNEQYF.

Only a few counts were recorded for this clonotype. The chain employs TRBV7-2 and TRBJ2-7; unclear D gene. The V gene lost 8 bases and the J gene lost 1 base, with 6 bases spanning the gap. This CDR3 spans 11 amino acids. Germline CDR1 is SGHTA and CDR2 is FQGNSA. The CDR3 DNA reads as TGTGCCAGCGTGGGATCCTACGAGCAGTACTTC. Translating gives CASVGSYEQYF. The full variable domain, rest sourced from reference TRBV7-2 and TRBJ2-7, is GAGVSQSPSNKVTEKGKDVELRCDPISGHTALYWYRQSLGQGLEFLIYFQGNSAPDKSGLPSDRFSAERTGGSVSTLTIQRTQQEDSAVYLCASVGSYEQYFGPGTRLTVT.

CDR3 protein: CASSSPSLWAKNIQYF. The CDR3 DNA sequence: TGTGCCAGCAGTTCCCCGAGTCTATGGGCCAAAAACATTCAGTACTTC. This chain uses TRBV6-5 with TRBJ2-4; no firm D call. The CDR3 has 16 amino acids. Trimming cost V 4 bases and J 1 base, with 14 bases left between them. Germline assignment: CDR1 MNHEY and CDR2 SVGAGI.

This clonotype was recorded once. The V and J genes are TRBV5-1 and TRBJ1-1, with 8 bases identical to TRBD1. Germline V gene lookup returns CDR1 SGHRS and CDR2 YFSETQ. V shed 4 bases and J 0 bases; nucleotides not matched to a gene: 8. The CDR3 has 16 residues. The CDR3 DNA reads as TGCGCCAGCAGCGGCCGGGACAGGAGCCTGAACACTGAAGCTTTCTTT. Translated, it gives CASSGRDRSLNTEAFF.

The rearrangement links TRBV6-5 to TRBJ1-6; D might be TRBD1 (5 bases). This CDR3 contains 17 residues. Trimming took off 2 bases at V and 9 bases at J, with 20 bases between the two ends. Germline V gene lookup returns CDR1 MNHEY and CDR2 SVGAGI. CDR3 sequence: CASSYPDRYRLGSPLHF. The CDR3 DNA follows: TGTGCCAGCAGTTACCCGGATCGGTACAGGTTGGGTTCACCCCTCCACTTT.

In its sample, this clonotype was seen a few times. The genes are TRBV29-1 and TRBJ2-1; D tentatively fits TRBD1 or TRBD2 (5 bases each). This CDR3 has 14 residues. V was cut by 0 bases and J by 7 bases, with 13 bases left in between. Germline-derived CDR1 and CDR2 are SQVTM and ANQGSEA. As DNA, the CDR3 is TGCAGCGTTGAAGACATAGGGACCCCTAATGAGCAGTTCTTC. It yields the protein CSVEDIGTPNEQFF.

J is TRBJ2-7 and V is TRBV6-1, with unresolved D. Germline loops: CDR1 MNHNS, CDR2 SASEGT. This CDR3 has 14 residues. Trimming shortened V by 4 bases and J by 3 bases, and 13 bases separated the two germline ends. CDR3 nucleotides: TGTGCCAGCAGTGGACCGGGTCTCCACTACGAGCAGTACTTC. Amino acid sequence: CASSGPGLHYEQYF.

The J gene is TRBJ1-2, the V gene TRBV4-2, with D uncertain. V was trimmed by 0 bases and J by 4 bases, leaving 15 bases between them. The CDR3 runs to 16 residues. In germline, CDR1 is LGHNA, CDR2 YNFKEQ. DNA of the CDR3: TGTGCCAGCAGCCAAGAGACCAATGGACGGCCCTATGGCTACACCTTC. It is translated as CASSQETNGRPYGYTF.

V usage is TRBV20-1 and J usage is TRBJ1-6, with D maybe TRBD1 (6 bases). This CDR3 comprises 16 residues. Germline V gene sequence: CDR1 DFQATT, CDR2 SNEGSKA (reference sequence). V was clipped by 1 base and J by 8 bases, with 18 bases between them. The CDR3 sequence: CSARAAKQGLDSPLHF. The DNA of the CDR3 is TGCAGTGCTAGAGCAGCTAAACAGGGTCTCGATTCACCCCTCCACTTT.

In its sample, this clonotype was seen a few times. CDR3 nucleotides: TGTGCCAGCAGACGGGACAGGGACAGAATCCAGCCCCAGCATTTT. It translates to CASRRDRDRIQPQHF. The chain couples TRBV12-3 or TRBV12-4 to TRBJ1-5, with TRBD1 matching 9 bases. The CDR3 runs to 15 residues. J lost 7 bases, V lost 6 bases, and 10 bases had no gene match.

The chain employs TRBV7-2 and TRBJ1-6; tentative D call: TRBD1 (5 bases). The CDR3 totals 16 residues. Germline CDR1 and CDR2: SGHTA and FQGNSA. V gave up 4 bases and J gave up 7 bases, with 17 bases separating them. The CDR3 nucleotides are TGTGCCAGCAGCTCCCAAGTCGGGGCCCCAAATTCACCCCTCCACTTT. As protein: CASSSQVGAPNSPLHF.

This clonotype was seen only a few times. The V call is TRBV7-3, the J call TRBJ1-1, with D possibly being TRBD1 (5 bases). Germline assignment: CDR1 SGHTA and CDR2 FQGTGA. Trimming removed 5 bases from V and 3 bases from J, with 13 bases in between. CDR3 length equals 14 residues. CDR3 amino acids: CASSPGFPYTEAFF. The CDR3 DNA reads TGTGCCAGCAGCCCAGGGTTCCCCTACACTGAAGCTTTCTTT.

This clonotype was recorded a few times. This chain joins TRBV12-3 or TRBV12-4 and TRBJ1-2; D is unclear. The ends were cut back, 6 bases at V and 0 bases at J, with 14 bases in the middle. The CDR3 spans 15 residues. Here the CDR3 DNA reads TGTGCCAGCAGCCCCCAGCCGGGGTCTAACTATGGCTACACCTTC. Translating gives CASSPQPGSNYGYTF.

The J gene is TRBJ2-3, the V gene TRBV15; 7 bases line up with TRBD1. V lost 3 bases, J lost 2 bases, and 8 bases stayed unmatched. This CDR3 spans 16 amino acids. Germline V gene sequence: CDR1 LNHNV, CDR2 YYDKDF (reference sequence). CDR3 loop: CATSSSGTAATDTQYF. CDR3 bases: TGTGCCACCAGCAGTTCCGGGACAGCCGCCACAGATACGCAGTATTTT.

V is TRBV28 and J is TRBJ1-5, with 8 positions matching TRBD1. The CDR3 runs 17 residues. V lost 7 bases and J lost 7; bases outside the gene matches: 18. Looked up from germline, CDR1 is MDHEN and CDR2 is SYDVKM. CDR3 region: CASNTQSPDRENQPQHF. The CDR3, as DNA: TGTGCCAGCAACACACAGTCCCCGGACAGGGAGAACCAGCCCCAGCATTTT.

J is TRBJ2-4 and V is TRBV27, with 8 bases identical to TRBD2. TRBJ2-7 matches the DNA end more closely, so the J call is doubtful. There are 16 residues in the CDR3. The V gene's germline CDR1 is MNHEY and CDR2 SMNVEV (reference sequence). Written as DNA, the CDR3 is TGTGCCAGCAGTTTAACCACGACTAGCGCTCCCTACGAGCAGTACTTC. The encoded protein is CASSLTTTSAPYEQYF.

The gene calls are TRBV6-5 and TRBJ2-1; D may be TRBD2 (6 bases). The CDR3 length is 16 residues. The germline V gene has CDR1 MNHEY and CDR2 SVGAGI. V was cut by 7 bases and J by 0 bases, with 16 bases left in between. Here the CDR3 DNA reads TGTGCCAGCAAGGACATAGCGGACCCCTCCTACAATGAGCAGTTCTTC. It specifies CASKDIADPSYNEQFF.

This rearrangement joins TRBV7-3 to TRBJ2-1, with D unresolved. This CDR3 has 12 amino acids. V was clipped by 2 bases and J by 9 bases, with 8 bases between them. Germline-derived CDR1 and CDR2 are SGHTA and FQGTGA. CDR3 DNA: TGTGCCAGCAGCTTAGGGAAGACTGAGCAGTTCTTC. It specifies CASSLGKTEQFF. The entire variable domain, with the rest obtained from reference TRBV7-3 and TRBJ2-1, is as follows: GAGVSQTPSNKVTEKGKYVELRCDPISGHTALYWYRQSLGQGPEFLIYFQGTGAADDSGLPNDRFFAVRPEGSVSTLKIQRTERGDSAVYLCASSLGKTEQFFGPGTRLTVL.

This clonotype was seen a few times. V usage is TRBV4-3 and J usage is TRBJ2-7, with TRBD2 matching over 13 bases. Germline assignment: CDR1 LGHNA and CDR2 YSLEER. With 3 bases clipped from V and 1 base from J, the junction kept 3 bases outside the gene matches. The CDR3 runs 16 residues. CDR3 amino acids: CASSQRTSGGSYEQYF. The CDR3 DNA follows: TGCGCCAGCAGCCAGCGGACTAGCGGGGGATCCTACGAGCAGTACTTC.